This T cell receptor beta chain was recovered during a study of control samples from healthy donors and cancer patients. Using immunoSEQ multiplex PCR, the repertoire was profiled, and TCRdb retains in-frame clones only, with some absent. The table includes roughly 95,000 clones, roughly 92% detected once. The TCR comes from a human donor in good health. The donor label of this sample is uncertain. The sequenced sample consisted of blood.

CDR3 DNA: TGCGCCAGCAGCTTGGGGCTAGCGGGAGAAGAGACCCAGTACTTC. Its protein product is CASSLGLAGEETQYF. This rearrangement joins TRBV5-1 to TRBJ2-5; 10 positions match TRBD2. V shed 0 bases, J shed 3 bases, and the junction held 2 bases outside the gene matches. CDR1 and CDR2 (germline): SGHRS, YFSETQ. This CDR3 is 15 amino acids long. Using reference TRBV5-1 and TRBJ2-5 for the parts outside the CDR3, the full variable domain is KAGVTQTPRYLIKTRGQQVTLSCSPISGHRSVSWYQQTPGQGLQFLFEYFSETQRNKGNFPGRFSGRQFSNSRSEMNVSTLELGDSALYLCASSLGLAGEETQYFGPGTRLLVL.